Presented here are 10 T cell receptor beta chains from one specimen sequenced in a study of T cell repertoires in cytomegalovirus infection. MiXCR, run by TCRdb on the reads, gives a single entry per CDR3 protein. The top ten hold under 2% of the sample, which has fewer than 250,000 distinct CDR3 sequences, 10% to 15% seen once. The material sequenced was PBMCs. These receptors were obtained from a human donor in good health (CMV status not recorded). Some clones in this sample may be carry-over from other donors' samples.

This clonotype was seen a handful of times. The gene calls are TRBV20-1 and TRBJ2-5; 8 nucleotides agree with TRBD2. The length of the CDR3 is 14 residues. V was pared by 3 bases and J by 4 bases, with 7 bases of the junction left unmatched. Germline values: CDR1 DFQATT, CDR2 SNEGSKA (reference sequence). In DNA, the CDR3 is TGCAGTGCTAGGGACGGACTAGCCGGAGAGACCCAGTACTTC. Translating gives CSARDGLAGETQYF.

This clonotype was seen ten or more times. The chain is built from TRBV7-2 and TRBJ2-1, with 9 bases fitting TRBD2. The germline V gene has CDR1 SGHTA and CDR2 FQGNSA. This CDR3 contains 15 residues. Trimming removed 3 bases from V and 6 bases from J; junction bases left unmatched: 6. CDR3 nucleotides: TGTGCCAGCAGCTTCGTCCCGGGACTAGCCAATGAGCAGTTCTTC. As protein: CASSFVPGLANEQFF.

The sample holds many counts of this clonotype. The CDR3 region has the DNA TGTGCCAGCAGCTTAGGGGAGGATGAGCAGTTCTTC. Protein product: CASSLGEDEQFF. The chain couples TRBV7-2 to TRBJ2-1, with TRBD2 as a possible D gene (6 bases). V was trimmed by 1 base and J by 8 bases, leaving 6 bases between them. Germline V gives CDR1 SGHTA, CDR2 FQGNSA. The CDR3 runs 12 residues.

This clonotype was counted at least ten times. The chain carries TRBV7-6 and TRBJ1-4; 9 positions agree with TRBD1. The CDR3 length is 20 residues. CDR1 is SGHVS, CDR2 FNYEAQ, per germline. J gave up 0 bases and V 5 bases, and 16 bases lay outside the gene matches. DNA of the CDR3: TGTGCCAGCAGCGCCCGGGACAGGGCCACTCGCGGGTCAACTAATGAAAAACTGTTTTTT. As protein: CASSARDRATRGSTNEKLFF.

This clonotype was detected only a few times. The rearrangement uses TRBV6-2 or TRBV6-3 and TRBJ1-5; D perhaps matches TRBD1 (5 bases). V lost 8 bases to trimming and J lost 7 bases, with 15 bases between them. Germline V lookup: CDR1 MNHEY, CDR2 SVGEGT. The CDR3 sequence is 13 residues long. CDR3 region: CASGPGLGQPQHF. The CDR3 nucleotides are TGTGCCAGCGGCCCGGGGCTGGGACAGCCCCAGCATTTT.

This clonotype has at least ten counts. This chain connects TRBV7-2 to TRBJ2-1, with D perhaps TRBD1 or TRBD2 (5 bases each). The germline CDR1 and CDR2 sequences are SGHTA and FQGNSA. The CDR3 has 16 amino acids. The V end was cut by 3 bases, the J end by 4 bases, with 16 bases between. The CDR3 DNA is TGTGCCAGCAGCTTCCCTTTGGGGGAAGGGTACAATGAGCAGTTCTTC. Its translation: CASSFPLGEGYNEQFF.

This clonotype was counted only a few times. The chain uses TRBV12-5 and TRBJ2-2, with a possible D match to TRBD1 (6 bases). Trimming shortened V by 6 bases and J by 4 bases, and 15 bases separated the two germline ends. The CDR3 has 15 amino acids. Germline V lookup: CDR1 LGHNT, CDR2 FRNRAP. CDR3 nucleotides: TGTGCTAGTGGCCCGACAGGATCGGCCACCGGGGAGCTGTTTTTT. Translating it yields CASGPTGSATGELFF.

The genes are TRBV25-1 and TRBJ2-7, with a possible D match to TRBD1 (6 bases). The CDR3 consists of 14 residues. Germline V gene data show CDR1 as MGHDK and CDR2 as SYGVNS. Trimming pared 4 bases from V and 2 bases from J, leaving 12 bases between. CDR3 DNA sequence: TGTGCCAGCAGTGTGGCAGGGGTGACCTACGAGCAGTACTTC. This translates into CASSVAGVTYEQYF.

This clonotype was counted ten times or more. The V and J genes are TRBV7-2 and TRBJ1-2, with D possibly matching TRBD1 (5 bases). The germline V gene has CDR1 SGHTA and CDR2 FQGNSA. Trimming cost V 4 bases and J 2 bases, with 11 bases left between them. The CDR3 is 14 amino acids. CDR3 coding DNA: TGTGCCAGCAGCTACAGGAGCTTGAACTATGGCTACACCTTC. This translates into CASSYRSLNYGYTF.

The rearrangement links TRBV28 to TRBJ2-1, with TRBD1 matching 8 bases. CDR1 and CDR2 (germline): MDHEN, SYDVKM. Losses at the gene ends were 1 base for V and 2 bases for J; bases not matched to a gene: 7. The CDR3 runs 17 residues. The CDR3, as DNA: TGTGCCAGCAGTTTATTCAAGACAGGGGCTACCTACAATGAGCAGTTCTTC. Its translation is CASSLFKTGATYNEQFF.